Below, one T cell receptor beta chain is given with its context. Its specificity is not known. This entry is derived from a study of shared clonotypes between healthy human individuals. Regarding the study as a whole: Clonotypes shared by all four donors outscored non-shared clonotypes in generation probability. Incompleteness in sorted-subset sequencing, despite large depth, was shown by rarefaction.

The donor population consisted of healthy HIV-negative adults with no recent acute infections or vaccinations. This table comes from immunoSEQ multiplex PCR, and its TCRdb copy is limited to in-frame clones, with some not included. This table has approximately 640,000 clones, about 92% appearing once. The V gene's germline CDR1 is SGHVS and CDR2 FNYEAQ. The CDR3 loop spans 15 amino acids. V was clipped by 4 bases and J by 1 base; unmatched bases: 6. The receptor comes from a man aged 18 to 30 in good health. Some clones in this sample may be carry-over from other donors' samples. Sequenced material: memory CD8+ T cells from PBMCs. The subset: CD45RO+ cells pooled with CCR7-negative TemRA cells. The J gene is TRBJ1-1, the V gene TRBV7-6, with 7 nucleotides matching TRBD1. CDR3 in DNA: TGTGCCAGCAGCTCACCGGGACAGAGGAACACTGAAGCTTTCTTT. It translates to CASSSPGQRNTEAFF.